These 16 T cell receptor beta chains were sequenced from one sample in a study of control samples from healthy donors and cancer patients. Repertoires were generated with immunoSEQ multiplex PCR, while TCRdb's copy carries only in-frame clones and drops some. In all, the sample yields under 200,000 clones. The source material was blood. All receptors come from a woman between 25 and 40 years old in good health.

The rearrangement links TRBV18 to TRBJ1-4; D unresolved. The CDR3 has 16 residues. Germline lookup yields CDR1 KGHSH and CDR2 LQKENI. Between the trimmed V and J ends, which lost 2 bases and 0 bases, there was a span of 10 bases. Here the CDR3 reads CASSPVAPSTNEKLFF. The DNA for the CDR3 is TGTGCCAGCTCACCAGTTGCGCCTTCAACTAATGAAAAACTGTTTTTT. The full variable domain, its missing parts supplied by reference TRBV18 and TRBJ1-4, is NAGVMQNPRHLVRRRGQEARLRCSPMKGHSHVYWYRQLPEEGLKFMVYLQKENIIDESGMPKERFSAEFPKEGPSILRIQQVVRGDSAAYFCASSPVAPSTNEKLFFGSGTQLSVL.

The chain has TRBV28 and TRBJ1-3; D not certain. Germline lookup yields CDR1 MDHEN and CDR2 SYDVKM. This CDR3 spans 15 amino acids. Trimming removed 3 bases from V and 0 bases from J, with 9 bases in between. DNA for the CDR3: TGTGCCAGCAGTTTTGAGACATCCTCTGGAAACACCATATATTTT. As protein: CASSFETSSGNTIYF.

This sequence joins TRBV6-5 and TRBJ1-2; a possible D gene is TRBD1 (6 bases). The CDR3 is made up of 14 amino acids. Trimming took off 0 bases at V and 5 bases at J, with 10 bases between the two ends. Germline V CDR1 and CDR2: MNHEY, SVGAGI. In nucleotides, the CDR3 is TGTGCCAGCAGTTACTCTGGGGGGCGGTATGGCTACACCTTC. Protein product: CASSYSGGRYGYTF.

As concerns this clone: This sample also contains other DNA sequences that code for the same CDR3. The rearrangement uses TRBV12-3 or TRBV12-4 and TRBJ1-5; D is ambiguous. The CDR3 covers 13 residues. The V end was cut by 3 bases, the J end by 4 bases, with 7 bases between. The CDR3 DNA sequence: TGTGCCAGCAGTTTGGCGGAAAATCAGCCCCAGCATTTT. It is translated as CASSLAENQPQHF.

The chain joins TRBV10-1 to TRBJ1-2; TRBD1 aligns across 10 bases. Trimming removed 6 bases from V and 8 bases from J; junction bases left unmatched: 9. Looked up from germline, CDR1 is WNHNN and CDR2 is SYGVQD (reference sequence). The CDR3 loop spans 14 amino acids. CDR3 in DNA: TGCGCCAGCAGAGTTCCCGACAGGGGGCAGGGCTACACCTTC. Translating it yields CASRVPDRGQGYTF.

The chain uses TRBV9 and TRBJ2-2, with D uncertain. The CDR3 covers 15 residues. Germline lookup yields CDR1 SGDLS and CDR2 YYNGEE. V was pared by 0 bases and J by 4 bases, with 10 bases between. This CDR3 is CASSVEEFRTGELFF. The CDR3, as DNA: TGTGCCAGCAGCGTAGAAGAGTTTCGCACCGGGGAGCTGTTTTTT.

J is TRBJ2-3 and V is TRBV28; D not certain. CDR3 size: 11 residues. The V end was cut by 8 bases, the J end by 0 bases, with 3 bases between. Per germline, CDR1 MDHEN and CDR2 SYDVKM. CDR3 coding DNA: TGTGCCAGCGCTAGCACAGATACGCAGTATTTT. Amino acid sequence: CASASTDTQYF.

The chain carries TRBV28 and TRBJ1-1, with D perhaps TRBD1 (6 bases). Trimming took off 6 bases at V and 3 bases at J, with 14 bases between the two ends. This CDR3 has 14 residues. Germline V gene data show CDR1 as MDHEN and CDR2 as SYDVKM. The chain's CDR3 is CASRYPRQDTEAFF. The CDR3 coding sequence is TGTGCCAGCAGATACCCCCGACAGGACACTGAAGCTTTCTTT.

This chain joins TRBV2 and TRBJ2-7; 7 nucleotides match TRBD2. Germline values: CDR1 SNHLY, CDR2 FYNNEI. The CDR3 contains 12 residues. Trimming took 7 bases from V and 3 from J; bases not matched to a gene: 3. CDR3: CASTLAGYEQYF. Here the CDR3 DNA reads TGTGCCAGCACCTTAGCGGGCTACGAGCAGTACTTC.

The chain links TRBV23-1 to TRBJ2-1, with 9 positions matching TRBD1. TRBV23-1 is known as an ORF, though its function is uncertain. The length of the CDR3 is 17 residues. The ends lost 4 bases at V and 6 bases at J; junction bases unmatched: 13. The CDR3 protein is CASSPQRGTGTFNEQFF. The CDR3 DNA follows: TGCGCCAGCAGTCCCCAACGGGGGACAGGGACGTTCAATGAGCAGTTCTTC.

V is TRBV5-5 and J is TRBJ1-1; D unclear. CDR1 and CDR2 (germline): SGHKS, YYEKEE (reference sequence). The V end was cut by 1 base, the J end by 1 base, with 11 bases between. The CDR3 covers 15 residues. The CDR3 nucleotides are TGTGCCAGCAGCTTGTATCCAGGTAGGAACACTGAAGCTTTCTTT. Translated: CASSLYPGRNTEAFF.

The V call is TRBV6-5, the J call TRBJ2-1; 8 bases align to TRBD2. CDR1 and CDR2 from the germline V gene are MNHEY and SVGAGI. There are 16 residues in the CDR3. After removal of 2 bases from V and 4 bases from J, the junction contained 7 bases not matched to a gene. This CDR3 reads CASSYGGSGAYNEQFF. The CDR3 DNA is TGTGCCAGCAGTTACGGGGGTAGCGGGGCTTACAATGAGCAGTTCTTC.

The chain uses TRBV7-9 and TRBJ2-7; 10 bases are shared with TRBD1. The CDR3 covers 16 residues. Trimming removed 4 bases from V and 6 bases from J; junction bases left unmatched: 12. Germline-derived CDR1 and CDR2 are SEHNR and FQNEAQ (reference sequence). CDR3: CASSSQDRGQGSEQYF. The CDR3 nucleotides read TGTGCCAGCAGCTCTCAGGACAGGGGACAGGGGAGCGAGCAGTACTTC.

The chain joins TRBV28 to TRBJ2-5; D is tentatively TRBD1 or TRBD2 (6 bases each). V lost 7 bases and J lost 4, with 19 bases in between. The CDR3 totals 15 residues. Germline loops: CDR1 MDHEN, CDR2 SYDVKM. The CDR3 bases are TGTGCCAGCACCCTCCCGGCAGGAGGGGGAGAGACCCAGTACTTC. This gives the protein CASTLPAGGGETQYF.

The J gene is TRBJ2-1, the V gene TRBV11-2; TRBD1 is a possible D gene (5 bases). Trimming took 2 bases from V and 5 from J, leaving 13 bases between them. There are 15 residues in the CDR3. Looked up from germline, CDR1 is SGHAT and CDR2 is FQNNGV. CDR3: CASSLYDVGHNEQFF. The CDR3 DNA is TGTGCCAGCAGCTTATACGATGTGGGGCACAATGAGCAGTTCTTC.

The V and J genes are TRBV11-2 and TRBJ1-6; no firm D call. CDR3 length: 14 amino acids. V lost 5 bases to trimming and J lost 10 bases, with 15 bases between them. Germline V gives CDR1 SGHAT, CDR2 FQNNGV. The chain's CDR3 is CASSPGFAESPLHF. CDR3 sequence (DNA): TGTGCCAGCAGCCCTGGCTTTGCGGAGTCACCCCTCCACTTT.